The 25 T cell receptor beta chains in this list originate from one sample, sequenced in a study of memory CD4+ T cells and cytomegalovirus serostatus. Data came from immunoSEQ multiplex PCR; TCRdb stores just in-frame clones and leaves some out. The sample carries 61,000 or so clones, roughly 75% recorded once. Single viable CD3+CD4+CD8-CD45RO+ cells were sorted as the memory CD4+ T cells. Sequenced material: memory CD4+ T cells from blood. The receptors were sampled from an adult in good health and CMV-seronegative. Some clones in this sample may be carry-over from other donors' samples.

The gene calls are TRBV6-1 and TRBJ2-7; 14 nucleotides agree with TRBD2. V dropped 3 bases and J dropped 5; count of bases not matched to a gene: 3. CDR1 is MNHNS and CDR2 is SASEGT in the germline V gene. The CDR3 length is 15 residues. CDR3 in DNA: TGTGCCAGCAGTGAGCGACTAGCGGGGGGGAACGAGCAGTACTTC. Its translation is CASSERLAGGNEQYF.

The chain recombines TRBV29-1 with TRBJ2-1; TRBD1 agrees at 10 bases. The CDR3 consists of 15 residues. The germline V gene has CDR1 SQVTM and CDR2 ANQGSEA. J was trimmed by 2 bases and V by 5 bases; bases with no gene match: 6. The CDR3 DNA reads TGCAGCGTTAGCCGCGGGACAGGGGCCTACAATGAGCAGTTCTTC. Protein product: CSVSRGTGAYNEQFF.

The chain couples TRBV7-2 to TRBJ2-2; 12 bases map to TRBD2. The CDR3 spans 16 residues. V shed 1 base, J shed 6 bases, and the junction held 3 bases outside the gene matches. CDR1 is SGHTA, CDR2 FQGNSA, per germline. The CDR3 protein is CASSLGRLAGAGELFF. The CDR3, as DNA: TGTGCCAGCAGCTTAGGGAGACTAGCGGGAGCCGGGGAGCTGTTTTTT.

V and J are TRBV10-2 and TRBJ1-2, with TRBD1 matching 7 bases. CDR1 WSHSY and CDR2 SAAADI come from the germline V gene. Germline trimming cut 3 bases from V and 2 bases from J; bases unmatched to any gene: 6. CDR3 length equals 15 residues. Here the CDR3 DNA reads TGCGCCAGCAGTGAAAGGGGGCCTATGAACTATGGCTACACCTTC. It translates to CASSERGPMNYGYTF.

The V call is TRBV5-8, the J call TRBJ2-2, with TRBD1 matching over 7 bases. V shed 2 bases, J shed 1 base, and the junction held 2 bases outside the gene matches. CDR1 is SGHTS and CDR2 is YDEGEE in the germline V gene. The CDR3 runs 15 residues. The CDR3 is CASSFQGENTGELFF. CDR3 coding DNA: TGTGCCAGCAGCTTCCAGGGGGAGAACACCGGGGAGCTGTTTTTT.

CDR3 coding DNA: TGTGCCAGCAGTTCTGCCGGGGGCTGGCAGTTCTTC. This translates into CASSSAGGWQFF. The chain is built from TRBV28 and TRBJ2-1, with D possibly being TRBD1 or TRBD2 (6 bases each). The V and J ends lost 4 bases and 12 bases respectively, with 13 bases between them. Germline V gene lookup returns CDR1 MDHEN and CDR2 SYDVKM. The CDR3 is made up of 12 amino acids. The full variable domain, completed using reference TRBV28 and TRBJ2-1, is DVKVTQSSRYLVKRTGEKVFLECVQDMDHENMFWYRQDPGLGLRLIYFSYDVKMKEKGDIPEGYSVSREKKERFSLILESASTNQTSMYLCASSSAGGWQFFGPGTRLTVL.

This clone was seen a single time. The chain carries TRBV14 and TRBJ2-5; D is unresolved. The germline V gene encodes CDR1 SGHDN and CDR2 FVKESK. This CDR3 is built from 16 residues. Trimming pared 1 base from V and 5 bases from J, leaving 17 bases between. CDR3 DNA sequence: TGTGCCAGCAGCCAAGTGGCTGGGAACAGATGGGAGACCCAGTACTTC. It codes for CASSQVAGNRWETQYF.

Concerning this clone itself: The same CDR3 arises from other DNA sequences in this sample as well. The chain couples TRBV2 to TRBJ2-2, with 7 bases fitting TRBD2. The CDR3 loop spans 17 amino acids. Germline V lookup: CDR1 SNHLY, CDR2 FYNNEI. Trimming took 7 bases from V and 5 from J; bases not matched to a gene: 16. DNA of the CDR3: TGTGCCAGCACCTCCAGGGCTAGCGGAAGTAGTACCGGGGAGCTGTTTTTT. The encoded protein is CASTSRASGSSTGELFF.

The rearrangement joins TRBV5-4 to TRBJ2-1, with D possibly TRBD2 on 6 matching bases. Germline CDR1 reads SGHNT; CDR2 reads YYREEE (reference sequence). This CDR3 contains 12 residues. The germline V and J ends were trimmed by 7 bases and 5 bases, with 10 bases remaining between them. The CDR3 DNA follows: TGTGCCAGCGGGTGGGGGGACAATGAGCAGTTCTTC. This sequence encodes CASGWGDNEQFF.

The gene calls are TRBV19 and TRBJ1-5; unclear D gene. Germline V CDR1 and CDR2: LNHDA, SQIVND (reference sequence). This CDR3 contains 14 residues. V lost 4 bases, J lost 4 bases, and 11 bases lay in between. The CDR3, as DNA: TGTGCCAGTAGTACCCAATTTCGGAATCAGCCCCAGCATTTT. Translation gives CASSTQFRNQPQHF.

This clone appeared once. The chain carries TRBV5-4 and TRBJ1-1, with D perhaps matching TRBD1 (6 bases). The CDR3 runs to 14 residues. CDR1 is SGHNT, CDR2 YYREEE, per germline (reference sequence). Trimming took off 8 bases at V and 2 bases at J, with 16 bases between the two ends. This CDR3 is CASRKGGLNTEAFF. The DNA of the CDR3 is TGTGCCAGTAGGAAAGGGGGACTTAACACTGAAGCTTTCTTT.

This clone appeared a few times. The rearrangement joins TRBV5-1 to TRBJ1-1; no firm D call. Trimming pared 2 bases from V and 1 base from J, leaving 9 bases between. The CDR3 loop spans 14 amino acids. The germline V gene has CDR1 SGHRS and CDR2 YFSETQ. The CDR3 loop is CASSLRTPNTEAFF. The CDR3 DNA follows: TGCGCCAGCAGCTTAAGGACCCCGAACACTGAAGCTTTCTTT.

This clone has more than one count but fewer than ten. The J gene is TRBJ1-6, the V gene TRBV4-3, with 8 nucleotides matching TRBD1. The CDR3 length is 15 residues. Germline CDR1 reads LGHNA; CDR2 reads YSLEER. Trimming cost V 4 bases and J 10 bases; bases outside gene matches: 9. Here the CDR3 DNA reads TGCGCCAGCAGCCGCGTGACAGGGGATGGGTCACCCCTCCACTTT. It encodes CASSRVTGDGSPLHF.

A word on this clone: Relative to the germline gene, one junction end is altered; a read error may explain this. J is TRBJ1-2 and V is TRBV5-6; 9 bases fit TRBD1. CDR1 and CDR2 from the germline V gene are SGHDT and YYEEEE. This CDR3 spans 15 amino acids. Written as DNA, the CDR3 is TGTGCCAGCAGCGGAGGCACAGGGGGCTACTATAGCTACACCTTC. As protein: CASSGGTGGYYSYTF. Together with reference TRBV5-6 and TRBJ1-2, the CDR3 gives the full variable domain: DAGVTQSPTHLIKTRGQQVTLRCSPKSGHDTVSWYQQALGQGPQFIFQYYEEEERQRGNFPDRFSGHQFPNYSSELNVNALLLGDSALYLCASSGGTGGYYSYTFGSGTRLTVV.

The V gene is TRBV5-4, the J gene TRBJ1-2; D is ambiguous. V was pared by 0 bases and J by 4 bases, with 7 bases between. The length of the CDR3 is 13 residues. Germline CDR1 reads SGHNT; CDR2 reads YYREEE (reference sequence). The DNA of the CDR3 is TGTGCCAGCAGCTTGGGACAAACCTATGGCTACACCTTC. Protein sequence: CASSLGQTYGYTF.

The chain couples TRBV6-1 to TRBJ1-2; 7 bases agree with TRBD1. The CDR3 sequence is 14 residues long. Unmatched junction bases numbered 9, after V lost 5 bases and J lost 6 bases. Per germline, CDR1 MNHNS and CDR2 SASEGT. The CDR3 loop reads CASSLSGQVNGYTF. In DNA, the CDR3 is TGTGCCAGCAGTCTAAGCGGACAGGTTAATGGCTACACCTTC.

To note about this clone: Mismatch with germline at one junction end may stem from a read error. The chain couples TRBV7-7 to TRBJ2-7; D remains ambiguous. The germline gives CDR1 SSHAT, CDR2 FNYEAQ (reference sequence). The CDR3 sequence is 13 residues long. CDR3 sequence reads: CASSLAESYEQYF. The CDR3 nucleotides read TGTGCTAGCAGCTTGGCAGAGTCCTACGAGCAGTACTTC.

The chain carries TRBV5-1 and TRBJ2-5; 9 nucleotides align to TRBD2. Trimming took 2 bases from V and 4 from J; bases not matched to a gene: 6. Germline V gives CDR1 SGHRS, CDR2 YFSETQ. The CDR3 length is 15 residues. The CDR3 loop is CASSLTGTSRETQYF. CDR3 coding DNA: TGCGCCAGCAGCTTAACCGGGACTAGCAGAGAGACCCAGTACTTC.

This chain joins TRBV5-1 and TRBJ1-1; no firm D call. This CDR3 comprises 15 residues. Trimming took 5 bases from V and 3 from J, leaving 17 bases between them. Germline lookup yields CDR1 SGHRS and CDR2 YFSETQ. CDR3 region: CASRIGKGWDTEAFF. In nucleotides, the CDR3 is TGCGCCAGCAGAATTGGTAAGGGCTGGGACACTGAAGCTTTCTTT. Full variable domain (missing parts from reference TRBV5-1 and TRBJ1-1): KAGVTQTPRYLIKTRGQQVTLSCSPISGHRSVSWYQQTPGQGLQFLFEYFSETQRNKGNFPGRFSGRQFSNSRSEMNVSTLELGDSALYLCASRIGKGWDTEAFFGQGTRLTVV.

The chain is built from TRBV7-9 and TRBJ2-5; 8 nucleotides match TRBD2. Per germline, CDR1 SEHNR and CDR2 FQNEAQ (reference sequence). Unmatched junction bases numbered 12, after V lost 7 bases and J lost 5 bases. CDR3 size: 15 residues. The CDR3 nucleotides are TGTGCCAGCACTTATGTAGCGGGGTCTGAGGAGACCCAGTACTTC. It codes for CASTYVAGSEETQYF.

The CDR3 spells CASSPGGASNQPQHF. CDR3 DNA sequence: TGTGCCAGCAGCCCAGGGGGCGCAAGCAATCAGCCCCAGCATTTT. The V call is TRBV7-2, the J call TRBJ1-5, with TRBD1 matching 8 bases. The CDR3 sequence is 15 residues long. J was trimmed by 1 base and V by 5 bases; bases with no gene match: 4. CDR1 and CDR2 (germline): SGHTA, FQGNSA.

The chain employs TRBV4-3 and TRBJ1-2; unclear D gene. From germline, CDR1 is LGHNA and CDR2 YSLEER. CDR3 size: 16 residues. V was trimmed by 0 bases and J by 4 bases, leaving 15 bases between them. The CDR3 nucleotides are TGCGCCAGCAGCCAAGATCTTTGGTTCACAGCCTATGGCTACACCTTC. It is translated as CASSQDLWFTAYGYTF.

The gene calls are TRBV7-9 and TRBJ2-1; 7 nucleotides line up with TRBD2. The J segment lost 5 bases and the V segment lost 2 bases, leaving 6 bases of the junction unmatched. Germline CDR1 reads SEHNR; CDR2 reads FQNEAQ (reference sequence). The CDR3 is made up of 15 amino acids. CDR3 in DNA: TGTGCCAGCAGCTTAAGGCTAGCGGTCAACAATGAGCAGTTCTTC. As protein: CASSLRLAVNNEQFF.

V gene TRBV14 combines with J gene TRBJ1-1; the match to TRBD1 covers 9 bases. V trimming: 1 base; J trimming: 9 bases; junction bases outside the gene matches: 6. The germline V gene has CDR1 SGHDN and CDR2 FVKESK. The CDR3 is 14 amino acids. CDR3 sequence (DNA): TGTGCCAGCAGCCAAGCACCCGGGACAGGGAAAGCTTTCTTT. Its translation: CASSQAPGTGKAFF.

This chain links TRBV20-1 with TRBJ2-7, with D unresolved. The CDR3 consists of 11 residues. V gave up 6 bases and J gave up 9 bases, with 15 bases separating them. CDR1 and CDR2 from the germline V gene are DFQATT and SNEGSKA (reference sequence). CDR3 sequence: CSARVRLGQYF. The DNA for the CDR3 is TGCAGTGCAAGGGTGAGGTTGGGGCAGTACTTC.